The entry that follows covers one T cell receptor (beta chain) sequence. Antigen: not known. These data originate in a study of cytomegalovirus exposure and HLA in healthy donors. On the study more broadly: Genetic ancestry analysis placed about 76% of the roughly 400 donors that were genotyped in the Caucasian-associated cluster. Overall study findings and caveats: An analysis that came later showed most CMV-associated TCR beta chains appearing HLA-restricted. The investigators catalogued 160 or so TCR beta chains as cytomegalovirus-associated.

The PCR had 60 Vbeta and 13 Jbeta primers. Sequencing used immunoSEQ multiplex PCR; TCRdb keeps in-frame clones, though not all of them. Of about 130,000 clones detected, around 72% appear once; the ten largest clones hold approximately 3.8%. V shed 4 bases and J shed 0 bases, with 17 bases lying between them. CDR1 and CDR2 (germline): SGHRS, YFSETQ. The CDR3 is 17 amino acids. J is TRBJ1-3 and V is TRBV5-1; TRBD1 might be the D (5 bases). The sample taken for sequencing was PBMCs. The receptor was derived from a man younger than 40 in good health and CMV-seronegative. This CDR3 is CASSPDPTALSGNTIYF. The DNA of the CDR3 is TGCGCCAGCAGCCCCGACCCGACAGCGCTCTCTGGAAACACCATATATTTT.